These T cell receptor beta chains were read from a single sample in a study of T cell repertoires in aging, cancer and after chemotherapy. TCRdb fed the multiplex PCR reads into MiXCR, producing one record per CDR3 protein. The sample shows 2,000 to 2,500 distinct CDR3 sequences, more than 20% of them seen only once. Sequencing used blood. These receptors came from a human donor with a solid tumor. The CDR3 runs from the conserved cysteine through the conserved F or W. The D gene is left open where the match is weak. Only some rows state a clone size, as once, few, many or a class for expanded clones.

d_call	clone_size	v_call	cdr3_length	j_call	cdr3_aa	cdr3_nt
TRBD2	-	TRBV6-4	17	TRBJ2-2	CASSDSSGGPNTGELFF	TGTGCCAGCAGTGACTCTAGCGGGGGTCCGAACACCGGGGAGCTGTTTTTT
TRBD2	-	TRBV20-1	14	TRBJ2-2	CSAPRTSGAGELFF	TGCAGTGCTCCTCGGACTAGCGGGGCCGGGGAGCTGTTTTTT
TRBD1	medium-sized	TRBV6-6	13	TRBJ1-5	CASSDREDQPQHF	TGTGCCAGCAGTGACAGGGAGGATCAGCCCCAGCATTTT
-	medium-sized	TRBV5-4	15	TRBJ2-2	CASSSTTRNTGELFF	TGTGCCAGCAGCTCGACAACCCGGAACACCGGGGAGCTGTTTTTT
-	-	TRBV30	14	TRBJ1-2	CAWSVASEVSGYTF	TGTGCCTGGAGTGTCGCATCGGAAGTATCGGGCTACACCTTC
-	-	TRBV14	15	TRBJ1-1	CASSPGRNGNTEAFF	TGTGCCAGCAGTCCAGGACGGAACGGGAACACTGAAGCTTTCTTT
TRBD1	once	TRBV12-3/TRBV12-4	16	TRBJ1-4	CASRLAGTGGSEKLFF	TGTGCCAGCAGACTAGCGGGGACAGGGGGCTCTGAAAAACTGTTTTTT
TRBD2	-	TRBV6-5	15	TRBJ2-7	CASSYSKLAGAEQYF	TGTGCCAGCAGTTACTCGAAACTAGCGGGAGCCGAGCAGTACTTC
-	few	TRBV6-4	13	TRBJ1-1	CASSEEENTEAFF	TGTGCCAGCAGTGAAGAGGAGAACACTGAAGCTTTCTTT
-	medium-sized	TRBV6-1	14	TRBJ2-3	CASSEEPTTDTQYF	TGTGCCAGCAGTGAAGAACCGACCACAGATACGCAGTATTTT
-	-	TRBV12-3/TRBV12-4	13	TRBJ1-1	CASSTHRNTEAFF	TGTGCCAGCAGTACCCACCGGAACACTGAAGCTTTCTTT
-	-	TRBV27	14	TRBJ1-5	CASSSFQGNQPQHF	TGTGCCAGCAGTTCATTCCAGGGAAATCAGCCCCAGCATTTT
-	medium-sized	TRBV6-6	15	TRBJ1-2	CASSLGSPSNYGYTF	TGTGCCAGCAGCCTGGGGAGTCCGTCAAACTATGGCTACACCTTC
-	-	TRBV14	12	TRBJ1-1	CASSRGNTEAFF	TGTGCCAGCAGCCGGGGTAACACTGAAGCTTTCTTT
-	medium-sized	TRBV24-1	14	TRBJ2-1	CATSAQGNFNEQFF	TGTGCCACCAGTGCCCAGGGTAACTTCAATGAGCAGTTCTTC
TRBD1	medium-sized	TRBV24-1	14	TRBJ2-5	CATSDSDRGETQYF	TGTGCCACCAGTGATTCGGACAGGGGGGAGACCCAGTACTTC
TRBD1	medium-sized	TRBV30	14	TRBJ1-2	CAWTGQAINYGYTF	TGTGCCTGGACCGGACAGGCTATTAACTATGGCTACACCTTC
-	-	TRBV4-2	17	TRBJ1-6	CASSHQESEIYNSPLHF	TGTGCCAGCAGCCATCAAGAGTCGGAGATCTATAATTCACCCCTCCACTTT
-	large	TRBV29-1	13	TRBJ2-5	CSVEDSYQETQYF	TGCAGCGTTGAGGACTCTTACCAAGAGACCCAGTACTTC
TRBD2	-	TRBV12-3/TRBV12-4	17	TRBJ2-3	CASSVGLAGLYTDTQYF	TGTGCCAGCAGTGTGGGACTAGCGGGGCTCTACACAGATACGCAGTATTTT
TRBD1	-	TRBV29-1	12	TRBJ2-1	CSGGQGAHEQFF	TGCAGCGGCGGACAGGGCGCACATGAGCAGTTCTTC
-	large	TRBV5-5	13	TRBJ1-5	CASSLGSNQPQHF	TGTGCCAGCAGCTTAGGAAGCAATCAGCCCCAGCATTTT
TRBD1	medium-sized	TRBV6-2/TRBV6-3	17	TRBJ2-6	CASTPLRQGSGANVLTF	TGTGCCAGCACCCCTCTCAGACAGGGGTCTGGGGCCAACGTCCTGACTTTC